The 25 T cell receptor beta chains reported below all come from one sample, sequenced in a study of blood T cell repertoires in COVID-19. Profiling relied on immunoSEQ multiplex PCR, and the TCRdb table lists in-frame clones only, not all of them. Seen here are a few hundred thousand clones, 80% to 90% observed once, and the top ten hold roughly 2.5%. Sequencing input: peripheral blood. The receptors come from a woman in her fifties or sixties with acute or convalescent COVID-19.

This chain joins TRBV6-5 and TRBJ1-3; D gene unclear. This CDR3 has 15 residues. Trimming took off 5 bases at V and 0 bases at J, with 11 bases between the two ends. CDR1 and CDR2 from the germline V gene are MNHEY and SVGAGI. Written as DNA, the CDR3 is TGTGCCAGCAGTCCCCACGGGTCCTCTGGAAACACCATATATTTT. This codes for CASSPHGSSGNTIYF.

The J gene is TRBJ1-3, the V gene TRBV28; D gene uncertain. Trimming stripped 4 bases from V and 7 bases from J, with 5 bases between. There are 11 residues in the CDR3. Germline-derived CDR1 and CDR2 are MDHEN and SYDVKM. The CDR3 is CASSSVNTIYF. For the CDR3, the DNA is TGTGCCAGCAGTTCGGTGAACACCATATATTTT.

The chain joins TRBV5-4 to TRBJ2-5, with 7 bases identical to TRBD1. The length of the CDR3 is 13 residues. Germline assignment: CDR1 SGHNT and CDR2 YYREEE (reference sequence). Trimming cost V 10 bases and J 0 bases; bases outside gene matches: 6. The DNA for the CDR3 is TGTGCCGGACAGGTGGGTGACCAAGAGACCCAGTACTTC. Translated, it gives CAGQVGDQETQYF.

This clone was picked up one time. The rearrangement joins TRBV19 to TRBJ1-4; the D is unclear. The CDR3 spans 11 residues. Germline V CDR1 and CDR2: LNHDA, SQIVND (reference sequence). V was cut by 6 bases and J by 8 bases, with 7 bases left in between. The CDR3 is CASRKQEKLFF. CDR3 DNA: TGTGCCAGTAGGAAACAGGAAAAACTGTTTTTT.

V is TRBV11-2 and J is TRBJ2-4; a weak D match, TRBD1 (5 bases). Germline V gene data show CDR1 as SGHAT and CDR2 as FQNNGV. Deletions cut 5 bases from V and 1 base from J, with 15 bases between. The CDR3 is 16 residues long. In DNA form, the CDR3 reads TGTGCCAGCAGCCTCAGGTTTGCAGGGGCCAAAAACATTCAGTACTTC. Translating it yields CASSLRFAGAKNIQYF. Full variable domain (missing parts from reference TRBV11-2 and TRBJ2-4): EAGVAQSPRYKIIEKRQSVAFWCNPISGHATLYWYQQILGQGPKLLIQFQNNGVVDDSQLPKDRFSAERLKGVDSTLKIQPAKLEDSAVYLCASSLRFAGAKNIQYFGAGTRLSVL.

The chain is built from TRBV29-1 and TRBJ1-1, with 11 bases lining up with TRBD1. The ends lost 3 bases at V and 4 bases at J; junction bases unmatched: 4. From germline, CDR1 is SQVTM and CDR2 ANQGSEA. This CDR3 is built from 14 residues. CDR3 in DNA: TGCAGCGTTGATTGGGGGACAGGGGGCACTGAAGCTTTCTTT. Translation gives CSVDWGTGGTEAFF. Looking up the rest from reference TRBV29-1 and TRBJ1-1 gives the full variable domain: SAVISQKPSRDICQRGTSLTIQCQVDSQVTMMFWYRQQPGQSLTLIATANQGSEATYESGFVIDKFPISRPNLTFSTLTVSNMSPEDSSIYLCSVDWGTGGTEAFFGQGTRLTVV.

V gene TRBV2 combines with J gene TRBJ2-1; D is uncertain. The germline V gene encodes CDR1 SNHLY and CDR2 FYNNEI. The V end was cut by 2 bases, the J end by 1 base, with 9 bases between. This CDR3 has 15 residues. In DNA form, the CDR3 reads TGTGCCAGCAGTGAAAGGAGTACATCCTACAATGAGCAGTTCTTC. As protein: CASSERSTSYNEQFF.

This clone occurred once. The V and J genes are TRBV9 and TRBJ1-4; TRBD1 matches 7 bases. After removal of 3 bases from V and 3 bases from J, the junction contained 2 bases not matched to a gene. Germline V gene sequence: CDR1 SGDLS, CDR2 YYNGEE. The CDR3 is 14 amino acids. CDR3 DNA: TGTGCCAGCAGCGCCGGGACAGCTAATGAAAAACTGTTTTTT. Amino acid sequence: CASSAGTANEKLFF.

About this clone: In the same sample, other DNA sequences code for this CDR3. The chain recombines TRBV9 with TRBJ2-7; no firm D call. CDR1 is SGDLS and CDR2 is YYNGEE in the germline V gene. The CDR3 spans 14 residues. Deletions cut 0 bases from V and 2 bases from J, with 9 bases between. CDR3 in DNA: TGTGCCAGCAGCGTAGGAAGAGGAGCCTACGAGCAGTACTTC. Encoded protein: CASSVGRGAYEQYF.

This chain uses TRBV7-7 with TRBJ2-1; the match to TRBD2 covers 14 bases. With V trimmed by 0 bases and J by 8 bases, 6 bases remained unmatched. The CDR3 is 17 residues long. The germline V gene encodes CDR1 SSHAT and CDR2 FNYEAQ (reference sequence). In nucleotides, the CDR3 is TGTGCCAGCAGCTTAGCAGAGGGACTAGCGGGAGACTATGAGCAGTTCTTC. Translated: CASSLAEGLAGDYEQFF.

This chain connects TRBV12-3 or TRBV12-4 to TRBJ2-5; no reliable D call. V lost 3 bases and J lost 2, with 7 bases in between. This CDR3 contains 13 residues. The CDR3 sequence is CASSFNQQETQYF. In DNA, the CDR3 is TGTGCCAGCAGTTTCAACCAGCAAGAGACCCAGTACTTC.

The chain combines TRBV6-1 with TRBJ1-1; D might be TRBD1 (5 bases). CDR1 is MNHNS and CDR2 is SASEGT in the germline V gene. V was clipped by 5 bases and J by 0 bases, with 16 bases between them. The CDR3 is 16 residues long. The CDR3 protein is CASSQDKGLMNTEAFF. The CDR3 DNA is TGTGCCAGCAGTCAAGACAAGGGACTCATGAACACTGAAGCTTTCTTT.

The V and J genes are TRBV11-1 and TRBJ2-7; TRBD1 agrees at 9 bases. The CDR3 consists of 14 residues. The germline V gene encodes CDR1 SGHAT and CDR2 FQDESV (reference sequence). The V and J ends lost 5 bases and 2 bases, in that order; junction bases with no gene match: 4. CDR3 bases: TGTGCCAGCAGCGGAGGGACAGGGCCCTACGAGCAGTACTTC. This codes for CASSGGTGPYEQYF.

J is TRBJ1-6 and V is TRBV2; 7 bases match TRBD1. This CDR3 spans 15 amino acids. In germline, CDR1 is SNHLY, CDR2 FYNNEI. J was trimmed by 2 bases and V by 7 bases; bases with no gene match: 5. The CDR3 coding sequence is TGTGCCAGCACTCGACAGGGCACCTATAATTCACCCCTCCACTTT. Protein product: CASTRQGTYNSPLHF.

This sequence joins TRBV6-5 and TRBJ1-3, with D tentatively TRBD1 (5 bases). V dropped 6 bases and J dropped 1 base, with 10 bases sitting between them. Germline V gene data show CDR1 as MNHEY and CDR2 as SVGAGI. This CDR3 is built from 14 residues. The CDR3 loop is CASSRGTSGNTIYF. In nucleotides, the CDR3 is TGTGCCAGCAGCCGAGGGACTTCTGGAAACACCATATATTTT.

V is TRBV3-1 (or the pseudogene TRBV3-2) and J is TRBJ2-1, with a tentative D call TRBD2 (6 bases). The CDR3 has 15 amino acids. Trimming removed 4 bases at V and 3 bases at J, with 13 bases between. Germline assignment: CDR1 LGHDT and CDR2 YNNKEL (reference sequence). The CDR3 DNA reads as TGTGCCAGCAGCCTCAAAGGGAGGATCTACAATGAGCAGTTCTTC. It yields the protein CASSLKGRIYNEQFF.

The V and J genes are TRBV6-6 and TRBJ1-1; no reliable D call. The germline V gene encodes CDR1 MNHNY and CDR2 SVGAGI (reference sequence). The CDR3 length is 13 residues. V was clipped by 3 bases and J by 8 bases, with 13 bases between them. The CDR3 region is CASSYMEDGEAFF. CDR3 in DNA: TGTGCCAGCAGTTATATGGAGGACGGGGAAGCTTTCTTT.

This chain joins TRBV19 and TRBJ1-2; 10 bases match TRBD1. The CDR3 runs to 15 residues. V lost 5 bases to trimming and J lost 7 bases; unmatched junction nucleotides: 10. CDR1 and CDR2 (germline): LNHDA, SQIVND (reference sequence). The CDR3 nucleotides read TGTGCCAGTAGTCCCCTGACAGGGGGCGACGGTGGCTACACCTTC. It is translated as CASSPLTGGDGGYTF.

CDR3 protein: CASSWGRGGTNEKLFF. The CDR3 DNA sequence: TGTGCCAGCAGTTGGGGGAGGGGGGGAACTAATGAAAAACTGTTTTTT. This chain connects TRBV27 to TRBJ1-4; TRBD1 might be the D (6 bases). CDR1 MNHEY and CDR2 SMNVEV come from the germline V gene (reference sequence). The V gene lost 4 bases and the J gene lost 1 base, with 13 bases spanning the gap. This CDR3 has 16 amino acids.

The J gene is TRBJ2-1, the V gene TRBV5-4; no reliable D call. V was cut by 0 bases and J by 2 bases, with 6 bases left in between. The length of the CDR3 is 14 residues. Germline CDR1 SGHNT, CDR2 YYREEE (reference sequence). CDR3 nucleotide sequence: TGTGCCAGCAGCTTGGGTGAGCCCTACAATGAGCAGTTCTTC. Protein product: CASSLGEPYNEQFF.

The rearrangement uses TRBV18 and TRBJ2-2; perhaps TRBD2 as D (6 bases). Deletions cut 0 bases from V and 1 base from J, with 9 bases between. Germline assignment: CDR1 KGHSH and CDR2 LQKENI. The CDR3 runs to 16 residues. As DNA, the CDR3 is TGTGCCAGCTCACCACCGTCTAGCGTGAACACCGGGGAGCTGTTTTTT. This codes for CASSPPSSVNTGELFF.

V and J are TRBV4-3 and TRBJ1-4, with D hard to call. The V gene lost 1 base and the J gene lost 8 bases, with 14 bases spanning the gap. The CDR3 consists of 15 residues. Germline V gives CDR1 LGHNA, CDR2 YSLEER. CDR3 DNA sequence: TGCGCCAGCAGCCAAGTTTATGCCGGGGAGGAAAAACTGTTTTTT. Residues: CASSQVYAGEEKLFF.

The chain is built from TRBV5-1 and TRBJ2-7; TRBD1 aligns across 9 bases. CDR3 size: 17 residues. With V trimmed by 0 bases and J by 0 bases, 7 bases remained unmatched. In germline, CDR1 is SGHRS, CDR2 YFSETQ. Written as DNA, the CDR3 is TGCGCCAGCAGCTTGGGAAGACCGGGACAGGGCTCCTACGAGCAGTACTTC. This codes for CASSLGRPGQGSYEQYF.

This clone was detected only a few times. This chain links TRBV28 with TRBJ1-3; D is possibly TRBD1 (6 bases). V was cut by 5 bases and J by 4 bases, with 18 bases left in between. The CDR3 runs to 16 residues. Per the germline V gene, CDR1 is MDHEN and CDR2 is SYDVKM. The CDR3 DNA sequence: TGTGCCAGCAGTACTCCATCAGGGGCGTTGGGAAACACCATATATTTT. Its translation: CASSTPSGALGNTIYF.

The chain employs TRBV7-3 and TRBJ2-1, with TRBD2 identical over 8 bases. The V gene end was trimmed by 2 bases and the J gene end by 2 bases; junction bases not matched to a gene: 2. Germline V gene lookup returns CDR1 SGHTA and CDR2 FQGTGA. This CDR3 has 15 amino acids. The CDR3 sequence is CASSLSGGTYNEQFF. The CDR3 DNA sequence: TGTGCCAGCAGCTTATCGGGAGGGACCTACAATGAGCAGTTCTTC.